This T cell receptor beta chain was obtained from a study of T cells in localized non-small cell lung cancer. Study-wide results and limits: There were a median roughly 59 of the top 100 tumor clones appearing in adjacent lung.

Concerning this clone: Its antigen remains unidentified. The junction shows a germline mismatch at one end, possibly a read error.

The length of the CDR3 is 15 residues. The V gene's germline CDR1 is LGHNA and CDR2 YSLEER. Clones were sequenced by immunoSEQ multiplex PCR, and TCRdb holds only the in-frame ones, with some missing. The data show about 18,000 clones, with 82% seen just once and less than 40% held by the top ten. This chain connects TRBV4-3 to TRBJ2-3, with D unclear. The sample here was peripheral blood, taken before any cancer treatment. This receptor was identified in a male donor at least 60 years old with stage I lung adenocarcinoma. The CDR3 here is CASSQVLQNTDTQCF. CDR3 nucleotides: TGCGCCAGCAGCCAAGTTTTACAGAACACGGATACGCAGTGTTTT.